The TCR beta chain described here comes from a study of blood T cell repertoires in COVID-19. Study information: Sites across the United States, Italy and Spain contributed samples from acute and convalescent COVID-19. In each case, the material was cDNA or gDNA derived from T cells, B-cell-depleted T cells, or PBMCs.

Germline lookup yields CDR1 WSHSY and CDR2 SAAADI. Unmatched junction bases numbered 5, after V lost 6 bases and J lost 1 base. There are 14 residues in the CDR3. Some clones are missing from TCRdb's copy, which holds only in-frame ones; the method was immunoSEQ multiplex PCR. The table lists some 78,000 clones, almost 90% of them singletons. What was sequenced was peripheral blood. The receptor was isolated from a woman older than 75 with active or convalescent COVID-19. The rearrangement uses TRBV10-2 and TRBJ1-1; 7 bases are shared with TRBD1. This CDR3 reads CASRRDSANTEAFF. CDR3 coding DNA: TGCGCCAGCAGGAGGGACAGCGCGAACACTGAAGCTTTCTTT.